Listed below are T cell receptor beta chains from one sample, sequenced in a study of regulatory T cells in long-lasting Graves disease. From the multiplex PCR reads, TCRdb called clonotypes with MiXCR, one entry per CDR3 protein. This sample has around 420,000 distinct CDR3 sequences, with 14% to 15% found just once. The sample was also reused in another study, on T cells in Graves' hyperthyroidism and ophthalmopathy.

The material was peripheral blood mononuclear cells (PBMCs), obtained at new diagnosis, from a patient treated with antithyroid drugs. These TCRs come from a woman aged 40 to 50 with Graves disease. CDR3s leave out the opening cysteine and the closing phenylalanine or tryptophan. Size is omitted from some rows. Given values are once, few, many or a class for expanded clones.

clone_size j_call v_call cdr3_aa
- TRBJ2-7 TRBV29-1 SVGIEGTEQY
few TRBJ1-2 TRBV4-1 ASSPRWVGGADGYT
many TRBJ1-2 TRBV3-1 ASSQDLTNGYT
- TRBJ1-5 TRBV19 ASSIGAGGRNQPQH
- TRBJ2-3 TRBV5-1 ASSSISGGGADTQY
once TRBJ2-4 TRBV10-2 ASGGPDKNIQY
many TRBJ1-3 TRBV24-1 ATSAVNYRGSGNTIY
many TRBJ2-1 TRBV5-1 ASSLRLAGVNEQF
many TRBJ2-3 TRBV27 ASRPGSWADTQY
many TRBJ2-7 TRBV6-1 ASSAHRGRGVYEQY
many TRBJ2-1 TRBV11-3 ASSPTRTSGSPLGNEQF
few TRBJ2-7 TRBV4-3 ASSQDLREGYEQY
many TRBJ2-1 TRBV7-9 ASSLGLSQGWRELVDEQF
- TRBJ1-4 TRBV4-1 ASSPQTSVREKLF
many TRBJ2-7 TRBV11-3 ASSSGGSIRDSTFYEQY
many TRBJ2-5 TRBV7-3 ASSPRGQNLRETQY
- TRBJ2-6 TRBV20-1 SARERTWGSGANVLT
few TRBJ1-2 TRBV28 ASSAPGGYGYT
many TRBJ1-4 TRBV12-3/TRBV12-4 ASSPVWGTAATNEKLF
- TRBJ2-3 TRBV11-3 ASSGGGGAGLSTDTQY
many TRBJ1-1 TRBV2 ASRVPGQGSDTEAF
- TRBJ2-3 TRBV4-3 ASSQEVFLGEGTDTQY
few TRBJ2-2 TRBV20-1 SALPALGSGELF
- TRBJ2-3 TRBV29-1 SVDRTGEWGDTQY
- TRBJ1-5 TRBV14 ASSQGSYQPQH
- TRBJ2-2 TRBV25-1 ASSAGQGVNTGELF
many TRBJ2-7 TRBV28 ASRPLAGADEQY
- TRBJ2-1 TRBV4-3 ASSRRGIRNEQF
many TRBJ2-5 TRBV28 ASSPRDNLFQETQY
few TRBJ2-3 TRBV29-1 SVEAGQSTDTQY
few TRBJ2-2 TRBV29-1 SALTTGELF
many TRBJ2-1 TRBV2 ASADLAAELNNEQF
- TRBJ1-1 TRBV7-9 ASGAANTEAF
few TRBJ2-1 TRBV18 ASSDSRRDNEQF
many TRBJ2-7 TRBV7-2 ASSLGAEISYEQY
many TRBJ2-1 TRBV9 ASSTRSGRQYNEQF
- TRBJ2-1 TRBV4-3 ASSQDSTGSNEQF
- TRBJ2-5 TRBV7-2 ASSLGPSGIETQY
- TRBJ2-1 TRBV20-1 SAFRVTGIPYSYNEQF
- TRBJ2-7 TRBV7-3 ASSPDGGAGEQY
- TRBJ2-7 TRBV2 ASRGWGRDYEQY
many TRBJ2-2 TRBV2 ASCAEKLLTGELF
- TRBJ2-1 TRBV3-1 ASSQAGNEQF
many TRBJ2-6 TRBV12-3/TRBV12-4 ASSTTGAGANVLT
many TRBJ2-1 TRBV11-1 ASSLLGVTYNEQF
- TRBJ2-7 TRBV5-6 ASSLVGTSLNEQY
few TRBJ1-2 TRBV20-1 SALDRDRPFNYGYT
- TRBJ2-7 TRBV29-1 SVGIQGGEQY
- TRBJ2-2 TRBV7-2 ASSFAYLLRDGPGKDTGELF
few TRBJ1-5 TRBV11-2 ASSLQGPYHYSNQPQH
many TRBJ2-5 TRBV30 AWSYRQGQETQY
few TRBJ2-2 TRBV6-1 PSKEGTGELF
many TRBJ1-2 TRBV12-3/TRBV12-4 ASRPSLDRGYYGYT
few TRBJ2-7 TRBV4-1 ASSQNQGSYEQY